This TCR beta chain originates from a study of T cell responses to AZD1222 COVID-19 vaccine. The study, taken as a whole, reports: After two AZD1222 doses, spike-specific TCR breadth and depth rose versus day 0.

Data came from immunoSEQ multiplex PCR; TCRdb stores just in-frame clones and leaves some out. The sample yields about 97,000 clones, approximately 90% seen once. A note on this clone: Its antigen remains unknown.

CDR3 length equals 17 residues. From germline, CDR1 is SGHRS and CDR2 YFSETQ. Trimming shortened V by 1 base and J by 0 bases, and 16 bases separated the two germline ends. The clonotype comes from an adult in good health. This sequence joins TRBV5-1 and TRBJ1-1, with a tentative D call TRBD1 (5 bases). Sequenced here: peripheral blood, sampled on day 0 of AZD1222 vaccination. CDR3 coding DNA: TGCGCCAGCAGCTTGCCGATCGCGGGGGACCTGAACACTGAAGCTTTCTTT. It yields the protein CASSLPIAGDLNTEAFF.